This T cell receptor beta chain was recovered during a study of shared clonotypes between healthy human individuals. Deep was the level at which the assay was run. Repertoires were generated with immunoSEQ multiplex PCR, while TCRdb's copy carries only in-frame clones and drops some. The sample lists some 490,000 clones; 70% to 80% were seen once. The CDR3 extends over 16 amino acids. CDR1 is KGHSH and CDR2 is LQKENI in the germline V gene. The V gene end was trimmed by 3 bases and the J gene end by 1 base; junction bases not matched to a gene: 7. The sequencing input was PBMCs. The V call is TRBV18, the J call TRBJ2-5; 8 positions match TRBD1. The TCR was taken from a woman aged 40 to 50 in good health. Some clones in this sample may be carry-over from other donors' samples. Written as DNA, the CDR3 is TGTGCCAGCTCACCCTTCCTAGGACAGGGCCAAGAGACCCAGTACTTC. Its protein is CASSPFLGQGQETQYF.